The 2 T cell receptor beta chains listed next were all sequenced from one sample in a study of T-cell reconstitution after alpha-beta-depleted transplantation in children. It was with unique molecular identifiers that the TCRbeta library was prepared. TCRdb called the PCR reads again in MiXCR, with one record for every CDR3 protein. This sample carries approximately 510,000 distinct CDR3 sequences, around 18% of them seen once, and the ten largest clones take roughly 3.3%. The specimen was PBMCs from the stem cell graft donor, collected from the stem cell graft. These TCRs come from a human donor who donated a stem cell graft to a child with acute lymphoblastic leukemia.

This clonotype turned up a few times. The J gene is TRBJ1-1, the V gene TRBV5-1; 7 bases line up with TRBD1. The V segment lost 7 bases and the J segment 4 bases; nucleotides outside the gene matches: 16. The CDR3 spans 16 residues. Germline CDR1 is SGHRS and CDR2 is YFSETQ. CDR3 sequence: CASRGQPKSLSTEAFF. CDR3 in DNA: TGCGCCAGCCGGGGACAGCCCAAAAGCTTATCCACTGAAGCTTTCTTT.

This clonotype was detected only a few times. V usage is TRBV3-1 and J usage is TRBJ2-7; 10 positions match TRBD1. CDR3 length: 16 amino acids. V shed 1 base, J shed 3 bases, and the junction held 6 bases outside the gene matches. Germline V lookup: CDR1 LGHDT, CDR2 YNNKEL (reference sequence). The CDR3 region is CASSQAGQGLRYEQYF. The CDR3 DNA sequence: TGTGCCAGCAGCCAAGCGGGACAGGGGTTGCGCTACGAGCAGTACTTC.